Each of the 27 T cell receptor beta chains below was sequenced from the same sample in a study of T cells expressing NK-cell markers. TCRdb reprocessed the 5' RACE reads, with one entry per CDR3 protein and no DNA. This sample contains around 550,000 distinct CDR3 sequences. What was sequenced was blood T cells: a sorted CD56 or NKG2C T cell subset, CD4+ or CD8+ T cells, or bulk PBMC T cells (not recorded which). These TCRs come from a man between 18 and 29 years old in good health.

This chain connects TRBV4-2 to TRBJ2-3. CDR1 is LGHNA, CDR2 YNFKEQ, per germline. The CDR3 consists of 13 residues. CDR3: CASAKGVADTQYF.

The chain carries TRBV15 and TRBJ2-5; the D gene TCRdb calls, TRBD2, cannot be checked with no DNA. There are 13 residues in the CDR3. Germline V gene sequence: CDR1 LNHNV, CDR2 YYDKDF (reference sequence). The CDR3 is CATSRGPMETQYF.

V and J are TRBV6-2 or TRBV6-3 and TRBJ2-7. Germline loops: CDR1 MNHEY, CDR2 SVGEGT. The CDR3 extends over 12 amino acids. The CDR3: CASSYSKGEQYF.

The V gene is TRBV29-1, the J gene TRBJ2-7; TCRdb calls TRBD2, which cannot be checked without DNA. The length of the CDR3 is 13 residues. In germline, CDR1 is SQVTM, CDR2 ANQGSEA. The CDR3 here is CSVWTSGRREQYF.

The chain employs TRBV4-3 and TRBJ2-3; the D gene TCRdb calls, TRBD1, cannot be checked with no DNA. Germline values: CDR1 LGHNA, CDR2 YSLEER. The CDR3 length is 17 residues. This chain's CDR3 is CASSQVPRTGPRDTQYF.

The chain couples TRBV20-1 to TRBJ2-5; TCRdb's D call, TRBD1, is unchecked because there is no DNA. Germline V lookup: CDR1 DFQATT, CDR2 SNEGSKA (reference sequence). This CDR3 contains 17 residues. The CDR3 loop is CSATSVGPDRGWETQYF.

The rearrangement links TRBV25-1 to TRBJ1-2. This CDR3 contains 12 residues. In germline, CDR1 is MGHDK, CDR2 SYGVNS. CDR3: CASGRSNYGYTF.

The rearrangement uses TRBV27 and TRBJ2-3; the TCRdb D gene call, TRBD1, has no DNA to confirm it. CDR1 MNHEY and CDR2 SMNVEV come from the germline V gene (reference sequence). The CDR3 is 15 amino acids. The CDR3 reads CASSPQTGPGDTQYF.

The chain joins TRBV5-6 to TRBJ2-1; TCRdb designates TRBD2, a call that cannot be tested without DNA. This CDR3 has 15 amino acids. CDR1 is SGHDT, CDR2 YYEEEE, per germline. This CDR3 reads CASSLYGTSGGEQFF. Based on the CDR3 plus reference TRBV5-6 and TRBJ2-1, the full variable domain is DAGVTQSPTHLIKTRGQQVTLRCSPKSGHDTVSWYQQALGQGPQFIFQYYEEEERQRGNFPDRFSGHQFPNYSSELNVNALLLGDSALYLCASSLYGTSGGEQFFGPGTRLTVL.

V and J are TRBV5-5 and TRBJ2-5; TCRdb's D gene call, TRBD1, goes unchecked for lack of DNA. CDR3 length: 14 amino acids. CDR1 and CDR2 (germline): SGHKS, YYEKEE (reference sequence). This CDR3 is CASSRTRQQETQYF.

CDR3 sequence reads: CASNLAGGPHNEQFF. The chain links TRBV27 to TRBJ2-1; without DNA, the TCRdb call of TRBD2 cannot be checked. The CDR3 spans 15 residues. Germline lookup yields CDR1 MNHEY and CDR2 SMNVEV (reference sequence).

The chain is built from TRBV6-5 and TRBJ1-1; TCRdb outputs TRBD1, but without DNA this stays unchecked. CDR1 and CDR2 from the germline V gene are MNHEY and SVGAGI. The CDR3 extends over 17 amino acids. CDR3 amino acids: CASSSTRITGAGAEAFF.

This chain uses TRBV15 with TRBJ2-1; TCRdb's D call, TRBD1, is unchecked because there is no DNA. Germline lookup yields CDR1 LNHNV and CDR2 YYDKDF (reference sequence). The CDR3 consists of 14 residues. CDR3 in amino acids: CATSRDQIRDEQFF.

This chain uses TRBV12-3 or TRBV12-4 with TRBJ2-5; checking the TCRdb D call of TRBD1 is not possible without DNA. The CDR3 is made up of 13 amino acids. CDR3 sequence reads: CASGEGVGETQYF.

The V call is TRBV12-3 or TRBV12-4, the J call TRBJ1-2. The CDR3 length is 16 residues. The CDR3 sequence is CASTTRNLIQIYGYTF.

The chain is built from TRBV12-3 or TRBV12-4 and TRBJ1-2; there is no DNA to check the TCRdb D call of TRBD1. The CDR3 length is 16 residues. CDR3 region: CASSFMIRPGTGGYTF.

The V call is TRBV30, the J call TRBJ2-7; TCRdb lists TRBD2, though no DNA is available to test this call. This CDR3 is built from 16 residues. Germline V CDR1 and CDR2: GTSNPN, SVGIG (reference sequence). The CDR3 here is CAWSAYRVRDSYEQYF.

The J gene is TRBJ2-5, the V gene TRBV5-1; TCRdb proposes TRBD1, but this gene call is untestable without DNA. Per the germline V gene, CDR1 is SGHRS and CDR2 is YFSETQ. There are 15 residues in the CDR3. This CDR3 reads CASSFSQGARETQYF.

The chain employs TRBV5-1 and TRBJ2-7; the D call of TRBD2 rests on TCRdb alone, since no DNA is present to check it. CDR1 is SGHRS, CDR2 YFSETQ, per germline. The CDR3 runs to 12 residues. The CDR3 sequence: CASRRTSVEQYF.

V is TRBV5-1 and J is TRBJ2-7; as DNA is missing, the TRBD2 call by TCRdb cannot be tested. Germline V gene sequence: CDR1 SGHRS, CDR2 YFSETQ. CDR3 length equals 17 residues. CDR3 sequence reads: CASSHISTGLAVVEQYF.

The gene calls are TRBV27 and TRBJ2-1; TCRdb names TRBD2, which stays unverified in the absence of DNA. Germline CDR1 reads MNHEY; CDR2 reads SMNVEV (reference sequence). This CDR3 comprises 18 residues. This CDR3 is CASSLLAPTSGIYNEQFF.

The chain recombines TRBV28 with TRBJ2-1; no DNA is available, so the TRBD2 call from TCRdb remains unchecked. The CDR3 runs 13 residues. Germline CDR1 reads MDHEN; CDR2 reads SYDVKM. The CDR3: CASIRTSVNEQFF. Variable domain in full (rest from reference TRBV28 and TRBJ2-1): DVKVTQSSRYLVKRTGEKVFLECVQDMDHENMFWYRQDPGLGLRLIYFSYDVKMKEKGDIPEGYSVSREKKERFSLILESASTNQTSMYLCASIRTSVNEQFFGPGTRLTVL.

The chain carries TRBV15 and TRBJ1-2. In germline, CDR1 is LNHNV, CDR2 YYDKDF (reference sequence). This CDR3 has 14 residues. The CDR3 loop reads CATSRGQGLYGYTF.

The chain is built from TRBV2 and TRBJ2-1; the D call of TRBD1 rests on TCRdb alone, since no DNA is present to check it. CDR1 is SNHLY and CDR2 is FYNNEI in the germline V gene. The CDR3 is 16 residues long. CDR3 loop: CASRDKPRPGDNEQFF.

The CDR3 spells CASSPILTGENTGELFF. The rearrangement joins TRBV9 to TRBJ2-2. The CDR3 totals 17 residues. Germline V gene data show CDR1 as SGDLS and CDR2 as YYNGEE. Filled out from reference TRBV9 and TRBJ2-2, the complete variable domain reads DSGVTQTPKHLITATGQRVTLRCSPRSGDLSVYWYQQSLDQGLQFLIQYYNGEERAKGNILERFSAQQFPDLHSELNLSSLELGDSALYFCASSPILTGENTGELFFGEGSRLTVL.

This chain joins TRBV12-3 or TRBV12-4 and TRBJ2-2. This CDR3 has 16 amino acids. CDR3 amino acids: CASSLGRNIYTGELFF.

The CDR3 loop reads CASSAMDGSNQPQHF. This chain links TRBV7-2 with TRBJ1-5. CDR1 SGHTA and CDR2 FQGNSA come from the germline V gene. The length of the CDR3 is 15 residues.